This T cell receptor beta chain was sequenced during a study of blood T cells in healthy people across ages. The CDR3 has 15 amino acids. In germline, CDR1 is DFQATT, CDR2 SNEGSKA (reference sequence). The V end was cut by 5 bases, the J end by 1 base, with 16 bases between. Combining a sample-barcoded 5' primer with a J-beta primer mix, a second PCR ran for roughly 7 to 11 cycles. The template-switch adaptor was a 5' adaptor with 12 random nucleotides. It tagged each cDNA molecule. From the 5' RACE reads, TCRdb called clonotypes with MiXCR, one entry per CDR3 protein. The sample lists hundreds of thousands of distinct CDR3 sequences, over 40% occurring once. Notes on the study in general: A strong correlation was found between TCR beta diversity and the percentage of naive T cells. Age showed a roughly linear inverse relationship with TCR beta diversity per million T cells.

This clonotype was observed a single time. Antigen specificity is unknown. Per sample, no less than 5 micrograms of total RNA were extracted. The sequence derives from a man older than 75 in good health. The sequenced sample was blood. This chain links TRBV20-1 with TRBJ2-3, with TRBD2 as a possible D gene (6 bases). The CDR3 DNA reads TGCAGTGCTTCTCCGGGTAGCGGAGGCACAGATACGCAGTATTTT. It specifies CSASPGSGGTDTQYF.